The present TCR beta chain was sequenced within a study of CD8+CD57+ T cells in acquired aplastic anemia. Study in general: Sorted CD4+ and CD8+ cells yielded DNA averaging approximately 3.5 ug.

For this clonotype: Its antigen remains unknown.

With V trimmed by 4 bases and J by 7 bases, 8 bases remained unmatched. The CDR3 is 15 residues long. CDR1 is SGHRS, CDR2 YFSETQ, per germline. General study results and limits: Some 27 CD8+ CDR3 sequences were shared between patients and controls.

Genomic DNA was employed as the template in profiling TCR beta VDJ and CDR3. A single record per CDR3 protein comes from TCRdb applying MiXCR to the reads. The table has about 48,000 distinct CDR3 sequences, around 69% seen once; the top ten hold 34%. This chain connects TRBV5-1 to TRBJ1-6; 7 bases map to TRBD1. The TCR originated in a human donor in good health, serving as a control. The source material was sorted CD4+, CD8+, or CD8+CD57+ T cells (not recorded which) from PBMCs. CDR3 nucleotide sequence: TGCGCCAGCAGCGTGGGCTCACAGGGGAATTCACCCCTCCACTTT. It specifies CASSVGSQGNSPLHF.